The 9 T cell receptor beta chains below come from one sample, sequenced in a study of cytomegalovirus exposure and HLA in healthy donors. 60 Vbeta and 13 Jbeta primers were used in PCR. Produced via immunoSEQ multiplex PCR; TCRdb's table is partial and in-frame only. The sample shows approximately 260,000 clones, about four fifths of them seen only once. Material: PBMCs. All receptors derive from a middle-aged woman in good health and CMV-seropositive.

The table lists this clone with a few counts. The genes are TRBV6-1 and TRBJ2-3; 9 bases line up with TRBD2. CDR3 length equals 15 residues. Germline V gene lookup returns CDR1 MNHNS and CDR2 SASEGT. J gave up 0 bases and V 3 bases, and 1 base lay outside the gene matches. The CDR3 DNA reads TGTGCCAGCAGTGATCTAGCGGGGAGCACAGATACGCAGTATTTT. It specifies CASSDLAGSTDTQYF.

V and J are TRBV30 and TRBJ2-3; D not certain. V lost 3 bases and J 7 bases, leaving 11 bases between the germline ends. The germline CDR1 and CDR2 sequences are GTSNPN and SVGIG (reference sequence). The CDR3 has 12 residues. CDR3 coding DNA: TGTGCCTGGAGCGGTTACTCAAATACGCAGTATTTT. Translated: CAWSGYSNTQYF.

The rearrangement uses TRBV10-1 and TRBJ1-2, with D possibly being TRBD1 (5 bases). V lost 10 bases and J 9 bases, leaving 18 bases between the germline ends. In germline, CDR1 is WNHNN, CDR2 SYGVQD (reference sequence). The CDR3 contains 12 residues. The DNA for the CDR3 is TGCGCCAACTATATGCGGGGGGGATGCTACACCTTC. It yields the protein CANYMRGGCYTF.

This sequence joins TRBV28 and TRBJ1-5; D is uncertain. The V gene lost 5 bases and the J gene lost 4 bases, with 18 bases spanning the gap. This CDR3 is built from 16 residues. The germline gives CDR1 MDHEN, CDR2 SYDVKM. The CDR3, as DNA: TGTGCCAGCAGTACAACTACAGCGGGAGGTAATCAGCCCCAGCATTTT. Its translation: CASSTTTAGGNQPQHF.

This chain connects TRBV7-6 to TRBJ1-5, with no clear D. The V end was cut by 11 bases, the J end by 6 bases, with 23 bases between. The CDR3 is made up of 15 amino acids. The germline V gene has CDR1 SGHVS and CDR2 FNYEAQ. Here the CDR3 DNA reads TGTGCCCCGTTGGTCATGAGGCCCCTCGGTCAGCCCCAGCATTTT. It specifies CAPLVMRPLGQPQHF.

The gene calls are TRBV28 and TRBJ1-1; a weak D match, TRBD1 (5 bases). Deletions cut 10 bases from V and 4 bases from J, with 16 bases between. CDR1 is MDHEN and CDR2 is SYDVKM in the germline V gene. The CDR3 contains 13 residues. CDR3 residues: CATQGGVSTEAFF. The CDR3 bases are TGTGCCACGCAGGGAGGAGTGAGCACTGAAGCTTTCTTT.

This clone was observed a handful of times. This sequence joins TRBV7-6 and TRBJ2-3; no definite D call. The CDR3 covers 13 residues. Germline V gene data show CDR1 as SGHVS and CDR2 as FNYEAQ. Trimming took off 5 bases at V and 0 bases at J, with 6 bases between the two ends. The CDR3 sequence is CASSPLSTDTQYF. CDR3 DNA sequence: TGTGCCAGCAGCCCCCTTAGCACAGATACGCAGTATTTT.

In this sample, this clone turned up a few times. The rearrangement links TRBV5-5 to TRBJ2-7; D ambiguous. The CDR3 runs 14 residues. Trimming left V 0 bases short and J 2 bases short, with 9 bases between. Germline V gene data show CDR1 as SGHKS and CDR2 as YYEKEE (reference sequence). CDR3 coding DNA: TGTGCCAGCAGCTTGGCGCCGGTCACCTACGAGCAGTACTTC. It translates to CASSLAPVTYEQYF.

The gene calls are TRBV10-2 and TRBJ1-2; D unclear. The CDR3 is 12 amino acids. With 7 bases removed from V and 0 bases from J, the gap between germline ends came to 6 bases. The germline V gene has CDR1 WSHSY and CDR2 SAAADI. The CDR3 DNA reads TGCGCCAGCACGTCGGCTAACTATGGCTACACCTTC. Protein product: CASTSANYGYTF.